These 20 T cell receptor beta chains originate from one sample sequenced in a study of regulatory T cells in long-lasting Graves disease. Building the TCR beta libraries relied on iRepertoire HTBI primers, and CDR3 regions underwent Arm-PCR. Each CDR3 protein gets one entry after TCRdb re-called the multiplex PCR reads with MiXCR. Among approximately 440,000 distinct CDR3 sequences listed, under 20% were seen once. The time point was: newly diagnosed GD, antithyroid drugs for less than 3 months. The TCR library was prepared using RNA isolated from PBMCs. The sample also formed part of further work on T cells in Graves' hyperthyroidism and ophthalmopathy.

Sequenced material: peripheral blood mononuclear cells (PBMCs), taken at new diagnosis, from a patient treated with antithyroid drugs. These TCRs come from a middle-aged man with Graves disease.

This clonotype was picked up many times. V usage is TRBV7-8 and J usage is TRBJ2-3, with a tentative D call TRBD2 (5 bases). The germline V gene encodes CDR1 SGHVS and CDR2 FQNEAQ. The CDR3 length is 16 residues. Trimming pared 3 bases from V and 0 bases from J, leaving 13 bases between. The CDR3 loop reads CASSLNGGLSTDTQYF. DNA for the CDR3: TGTGCCAGCAGCTTGAACGGAGGCTTGAGCACAGATACGCAGTATTTT.

This rearrangement joins TRBV2 to TRBJ2-7; 9 nucleotides match TRBD2. CDR3 length: 13 residues. Germline V lookup: CDR1 SNHLY, CDR2 FYNNEI. J was trimmed by 9 bases and V by 5 bases; bases with no gene match: 8. CDR3 bases: TGTGCCAGCAGTCGGACTAGCGCTAACGGGCAGTACTTC. It specifies CASSRTSANGQYF.

This clonotype has a count of ten or more. The chain links TRBV28 to TRBJ1-1, with D perhaps matching TRBD1 (5 bases). CDR1 MDHEN and CDR2 SYDVKM come from the germline V gene. Deletions cut 6 bases from V and 4 bases from J, with 21 bases between. The CDR3 has 16 residues. CDR3 residues: CASSPTRAGLRTEAFF. The DNA of the CDR3 is TGTGCCAGCAGCCCCACACGTGCGGGACTCCGCACTGAAGCTTTCTTT.

This chain joins TRBV24-1 and TRBJ2-7; no clear D gene. Per germline, CDR1 KGHDR and CDR2 SFDVKD. The germline V and J ends were trimmed by 4 bases and 3 bases, with 9 bases remaining between them. The CDR3 covers 13 residues. The CDR3 spells CATSDPNNYEQYF. For the CDR3, the DNA is TGTGCCACCAGTGACCCGAACAACTACGAGCAGTACTTC.

The V call is TRBV7-8, the J call TRBJ2-3, with no clear D. Trimming stripped 2 bases from V and 14 bases from J, with 17 bases between. There are 13 residues in the CDR3. Germline CDR1 and CDR2: SGHVS and FQNEAQ. CDR3 bases: TGTGCCAGCAGCTTAAACTGTGAAACCCCGCCGTATTTT. Protein sequence: CASSLNCETPPYF.

This clonotype was observed at least ten times. The chain couples TRBV3-1 to TRBJ2-1, with D hard to call. Trimming removed 5 bases from V and 4 bases from J, with 6 bases in between. Germline V gene sequence: CDR1 LGHDT, CDR2 YNNKEL (reference sequence). The CDR3 covers 12 residues. In DNA, the CDR3 is TGTGCCAGCAGCAAGGAGTACAATGAGCAGTTCTTC. Its translation is CASSKEYNEQFF.

This clonotype was picked up a small number of times. The genes are TRBV9 and TRBJ2-5, with D possibly being TRBD1 (6 bases). With 4 bases removed from V and 0 bases from J, the gap between germline ends came to 13 bases. The CDR3 length is 15 residues. Germline loops: CDR1 SGDLS, CDR2 YYNGEE. CDR3 DNA: TGTGCCAGCAGCACCCACACAGGGAACCAAGAGACCCAGTACTTC. It codes for CASSTHTGNQETQYF.

Many counts were recorded for this clonotype. The chain is built from TRBV30 and TRBJ2-2; D is uncertain. Germline V CDR1 and CDR2: GTSNPN, SVGIG (reference sequence). V was cut by 3 bases and J by 6 bases, with 5 bases left in between. CDR3 length: 11 residues. The CDR3 DNA follows: TGTGCCTGGAGCCAGTCCGGGGAGCTGTTTTTT. Residues: CAWSQSGELFF.

About this clonotype: Since a much larger clone is just one base distant, this may be a read error. This chain joins TRBV5-1 and TRBJ2-3; TRBD1 is a possible D gene (6 bases). The CDR3 loop spans 14 amino acids. Germline-derived CDR1 and CDR2 are SGHRS and YFSETQ. DNA for the CDR3: TGCGTCAGCAGCTGGGAACACAGGGAAGATACGCAGTATTTT. Translation gives CVSSWEHREDTQYF.

Comment on this clonotype: This likely traces to a read error, being one base from a far larger clone. V is TRBV11-1 and J is TRBJ2-1; 10 bases fit TRBD2. The germline V gene encodes CDR1 SGHAT and CDR2 FQDESV (reference sequence). CDR3 length: 15 amino acids. The DNA for the CDR3 is TGTGCCAGCAGGGACCTAGCGGGGGTACAGAATGGGCAGTTCTTC. It codes for CASRDLAGVQNGQFF.

This clonotype was detected only a few times. The chain carries TRBV28 and TRBJ2-2; TRBD1 might be the D (5 bases). Per the germline V gene, CDR1 is MDHEN and CDR2 is SYDVKM. The length of the CDR3 is 18 residues. V shed 5 bases and J shed 1 base, with 20 bases lying between them. For the CDR3, the DNA is TGTGCCAGCAGTCCTAGGATTTTGACAGACAGGAACACCGGGGAGCTGTTTTTT. This gives the protein CASSPRILTDRNTGELFF.

The J gene is TRBJ1-4, the V gene TRBV6-5, with D hard to call. The V end was cut by 0 bases, the J end by 8 bases, with 10 bases between. Germline CDR1 reads MNHEY; CDR2 reads SVGAGI. The CDR3 is 14 amino acids. CDR3 DNA: TGTGCCAGCAGTTACTCGAGACAAGGCGAAAAACTGTTTTTT. Encoded protein: CASSYSRQGEKLFF.

The chain joins TRBV24-1 to TRBJ2-3; a weak D match, TRBD1 (6 bases). This CDR3 contains 12 residues. V lost 9 bases to trimming and J lost 2 bases, with 8 bases between them. From germline, CDR1 is KGHDR and CDR2 SFDVKD. The CDR3 sequence is CATSGVTDTQYF. CDR3 coding DNA: TGTGCCACCTCAGGGGTCACAGATACGCAGTATTTT.

The sample holds a few counts of this clonotype. This chain links TRBV20-1 with TRBJ1-4; no firm D call. Per the germline V gene, CDR1 is DFQATT and CDR2 is SNEGSKA (reference sequence). CDR3 length: 13 residues. Trimming left V 6 bases short and J 8 bases short, with 16 bases between. The CDR3: CSAPGPWEEKLFF. The DNA of the CDR3 is TGCAGTGCGCCTGGACCTTGGGAGGAAAAACTGTTTTTT.

The sample holds many counts of this clonotype. This rearrangement joins TRBV11-3 to TRBJ2-5, with no clear D. Germline CDR1 SGHNT, CDR2 YENEEA. CDR3 length: 13 amino acids. The V end was cut by 0 bases, the J end by 9 bases, with 11 bases between. This chain's CDR3 is CASSLDIRVAQYF. The DNA of the CDR3 is TGTGCCAGCAGCTTAGATATAAGGGTAGCCCAGTACTTC.

This clonotype has just one count. One end of the junction fails to match germline, which may point to a read error. The V call is TRBV12-3 or TRBV12-4, the J call TRBJ2-1; D call uncertain. There are 12 residues in the CDR3. CDR3 coding DNA: TGTGCCAGCAGGAGATCCTACAATGGGCAGTTCTTC. This sequence encodes CASRRSYNGQFF.

In its sample, this clonotype was seen many times. The V and J genes are TRBV28 and TRBJ2-7, with D perhaps being TRBD1 or TRBD2 (5 bases each). This CDR3 has 14 amino acids. Germline V gives CDR1 MDHEN, CDR2 SYDVKM. V lost 3 bases to trimming and J lost 0 bases, with 9 bases between them. CDR3 protein: CASSFVGTSYEQYF. Here the CDR3 DNA reads TGTGCCAGCAGTTTCGTCGGGACCTCCTACGAGCAGTACTTC.

In nucleotides, the CDR3 is TGTGCCAGCAGCCAACAAAGTCCGGGCTTAGCGGGAGACGAGCAGTACTTC. It is translated as CASSQQSPGLAGDEQYF. The gene calls are TRBV14 and TRBJ2-7; 9 bases agree with TRBD2. The CDR3 sequence is 17 residues long. V trimming: 2 bases; J trimming: 5 bases; junction bases outside the gene matches: 13. Germline CDR1 and CDR2: SGHDN and FVKESK. Using reference TRBV14 and TRBJ2-7 for the parts outside the CDR3, the full variable domain is EAGVTQFPSHSVIEKGQTVTLRCDPISGHDNLYWYRRVMGKEIKFLLHFVKESKQDESGMPNNRFLAERTGGTYSTLKVQPAELEDSGVYFCASSQQSPGLAGDEQYFGPGTRLTVT.

This clonotype has only a few counts. This sequence joins TRBV14 and TRBJ1-5; D not certain. CDR3 length equals 14 residues. Germline V gene data show CDR1 as SGHDN and CDR2 as FVKESK. The V end was cut by 4 bases, the J end by 5 bases, with 12 bases between. Written as DNA, the CDR3 is TGTGCCAGCAGCCCCTACGCGGGCCATCAGCCCCAGCATTTT. It codes for CASSPYAGHQPQHF.

This clonotype was seen at least ten times. This chain joins TRBV20-1 and TRBJ2-1, with TRBD2 identical over 11 bases. V lost 6 bases, J lost 8 bases, and 9 bases stayed unmatched. The CDR3 is 14 amino acids. CDR1 is DFQATT and CDR2 is SNEGSKA in the germline V gene (reference sequence). CDR3 nucleotides: TGCAGTGCCCTTTGGGCTAGCGGGAGGCATGAGCAGTTCTTC. This encodes CSALWASGRHEQFF.